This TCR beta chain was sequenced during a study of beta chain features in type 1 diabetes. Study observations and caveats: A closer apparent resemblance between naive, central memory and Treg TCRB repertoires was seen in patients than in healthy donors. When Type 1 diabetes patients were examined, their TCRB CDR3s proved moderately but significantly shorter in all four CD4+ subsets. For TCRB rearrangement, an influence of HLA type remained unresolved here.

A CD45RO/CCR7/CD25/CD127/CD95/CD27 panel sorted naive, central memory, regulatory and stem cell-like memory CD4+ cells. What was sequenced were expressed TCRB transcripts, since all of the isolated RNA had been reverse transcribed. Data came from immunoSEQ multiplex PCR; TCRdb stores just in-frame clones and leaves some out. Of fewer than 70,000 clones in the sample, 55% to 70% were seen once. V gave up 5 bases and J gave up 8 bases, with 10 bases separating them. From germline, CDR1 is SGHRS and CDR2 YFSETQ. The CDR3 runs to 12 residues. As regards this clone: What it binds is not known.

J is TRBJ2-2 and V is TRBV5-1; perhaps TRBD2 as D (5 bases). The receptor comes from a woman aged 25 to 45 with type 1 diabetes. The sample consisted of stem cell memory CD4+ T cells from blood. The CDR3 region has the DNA TGCGCCAGCAGGTCGGGGAGTGGGGAGCTGTTTTTT. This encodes CASRSGSGELFF. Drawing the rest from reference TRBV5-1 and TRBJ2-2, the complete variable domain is KAGVTQTPRYLIKTRGQQVTLSCSPISGHRSVSWYQQTPGQGLQFLFEYFSETQRNKGNFPGRFSGRQFSNSRSEMNVSTLELGDSALYLCASRSGSGELFFGEGSRLTVL.